These 18 T cell receptor beta chains came from one sample sequenced in a study of T cells expressing NK-cell markers. TCRdb reprocessed the 5' RACE reads and stores each CDR3 protein as one record, lacking DNA. The sample has 500,000 or so distinct CDR3 sequences; the top ten hold 3% to 4.5%. Input material: blood T cells: a sorted CD56 or NKG2C T cell subset, CD4+ or CD8+ T cells, or bulk PBMC T cells (not recorded which). These TCRs come from a young man in good health.

CDR3 residues: CASSLVMIAAGGPGEQFF. The rearrangement links TRBV5-1 to TRBJ2-1; TCRdb's D call, TRBD2, is unchecked because there is no DNA. This CDR3 spans 18 amino acids. Germline assignment: CDR1 SGHRS and CDR2 YFSETQ.

J is TRBJ2-3 and V is TRBV25-1; TCRdb selects TRBD2, and the lack of DNA leaves this call unchecked. This CDR3 region has 18 residues. CDR1 is MGHDK and CDR2 is SYGVNS in the germline V gene. CDR3 amino acids: CASSGSRLAGLATDTQYF.

The chain has TRBV9 and TRBJ1-5; without DNA, the TCRdb call of TRBD1 cannot be checked. Per the germline V gene, CDR1 is SGDLS and CDR2 is YYNGEE. The CDR3 has 17 amino acids. The CDR3 here is CASSGGPGDRHNQPQHF.

This chain joins TRBV11-2 and TRBJ2-1; no DNA is available, so the TRBD2 call from TCRdb remains unchecked. The CDR3 runs to 18 residues. In germline, CDR1 is SGHAT, CDR2 FQNNGV. The CDR3 reads CASSSKDGRGGSYNEQFF.

The CDR3 sequence is CASTSLGGGSYNEQFF. The chain combines TRBV27 with TRBJ2-1; TCRdb indicates TRBD1, and absent DNA this call remains unverified. The CDR3 has 16 amino acids. Germline lookup yields CDR1 MNHEY and CDR2 SMNVEV (reference sequence).

This chain links TRBV18 with TRBJ2-1; there is no DNA to check the TCRdb D call of TRBD2. CDR3 size: 20 residues. Germline loops: CDR1 KGHSH, CDR2 LQKENI. CDR3 region: CASSGSGSSGRAISYNEQFF.

The chain is built from TRBV28 and TRBJ2-7. From germline, CDR1 is MDHEN and CDR2 SYDVKM. This CDR3 spans 13 amino acids. CDR3 loop: CASNPAGVLEQYF.

V is TRBV12-3 or TRBV12-4 and J is TRBJ1-4. This CDR3 region has 14 residues. This CDR3 is CASSPVEGNEKLFF.

CDR3 protein: CATRGDRKGTGELFF. J is TRBJ2-2 and V is TRBV15; as DNA is missing, the TRBD1 call by TCRdb cannot be tested. CDR1 LNHNV and CDR2 YYDKDF come from the germline V gene (reference sequence). The CDR3 totals 15 residues.

The chain's CDR3 is CSARVLSGRSYEQYF. The chain combines TRBV20-1 with TRBJ2-7. Per germline, CDR1 DFQATT and CDR2 SNEGSKA (reference sequence). The length of the CDR3 is 15 residues.

This chain uses TRBV10-3 with TRBJ2-7; as DNA is missing, the TRBD1 call by TCRdb cannot be tested. Germline V gene data show CDR1 as ENHRY and CDR2 as SYGVKD. The CDR3 spans 13 residues. The CDR3 sequence is CAISPDPAYEQYF.

V usage is TRBV15 and J usage is TRBJ1-5; TCRdb lists TRBD1, though no DNA is available to test this call. The CDR3 contains 14 residues. From germline, CDR1 is LNHNV and CDR2 YYDKDF (reference sequence). The CDR3 loop reads CATSKVGGNQPQHF.

The chain joins TRBV11-2 to TRBJ2-1; TCRdb picks TRBD1, but there is no DNA to check that call. This CDR3 spans 16 amino acids. CDR1 SGHAT and CDR2 FQNNGV come from the germline V gene. The CDR3 is CASTPKPGQGYNEQFF.

CDR3: CATSEAPTGTGSDGELFF. The rearrangement uses TRBV24-1 and TRBJ2-2; the TCRdb D gene call, TRBD1, has no DNA to confirm it. CDR1 is KGHDR and CDR2 is SFDVKD in the germline V gene. The CDR3 spans 18 residues.

V is TRBV4-2 and J is TRBJ2-4. The CDR3 runs 16 residues. CDR1 and CDR2 from the germline V gene are LGHNA and YNFKEQ. This CDR3 is CASSQDRALAKNIQYF.

The chain couples TRBV20-1 to TRBJ1-1. This CDR3 region has 15 residues. The germline gives CDR1 DFQATT, CDR2 SNEGSKA (reference sequence). The CDR3 protein is CSARGWPSRDTEAFF.

This sequence joins TRBV20-1 and TRBJ2-3; TCRdb picks TRBD2, but there is no DNA to check that call. Germline-derived CDR1 and CDR2 are DFQATT and SNEGSKA (reference sequence). CDR3 length: 17 amino acids. CDR3 region: CSAEIVGLAASRDTQYF.

The chain uses TRBV7-6 and TRBJ2-1; TCRdb gives TRBD2 as the D gene, but with no DNA this cannot be confirmed. This CDR3 comprises 16 residues. CDR1 is SGHVS and CDR2 is FNYEAQ in the germline V gene. The CDR3 is CASSFASGSTYNEQFF.